This T cell receptor (beta chain) was captured in a study of human CD4 T cells and Enterobacteriaceae (dated by TCRdb to the early 2020s). The CDR3 numbers 18 residues from cysteine through phenylalanine. The only DNA kept is the CDR3, 54 bases in frame from the first base. In the germline V gene, CDR1 corresponds to MGHDK and CDR2 to SYGVNS. V was cut back by 0 bases and J by 5 bases, leaving a gap of 19 bases between them. This clone was detected only a few times. Its antigen is not yet known. It has no much larger one-base neighbor in the sample; base qualities were not kept. Deep-level sequencing, with a detection sensitivity of one cell in 200,000, was applied to the ex vivo total memory CD4+ samples. Genomic DNA was extracted from cell pellets with the QIAamp DNA Micro Kit, and its quantity and purity were checked by spectrophotometry. Amplification of TCR Vbeta CDR3 regions was performed with the immunoSEQ multiplex PCR assay. The Illumina HiSeq platform was used to sequence the amplicons. Retrieved sequences were 87 nucleotides long and contained the CDR3 region. On the study's bioinformatics: Each unique productive TCR Vbeta nucleotide sequence counted as a clonotype and was quantified by productive template frequency from ImmunoSEQ Analyzer V3.0. Expanded clonotypes were defined by a threshold at the top 5th percentile of each frequency-ranked repertoire. Repertoire overlap was calculated as Chao-Jaccard using the R package fossil and displayed by nonmetric multidimensional scaling using the R package MASS. TCRdb's version of the immuneACCESS table is confined to in-frame rearrangements and falls short of the full clone set. An unresolved V gene accounts for under half of the shortfall where checked; the remainder is of unknown origin. The V and J calls and clone size are taken from that table; D and trimming were inferred from the DNA. This sample comprises 25,000 to 30,000 clones, 80% to 90% of them detected only once. The ten largest clones represent about 0.96% of the sample.

The paper's findings and limits, for the study overall: The reactivity of ex vivo clonotypes was inferred solely by matching the nucleotide sequences of those clonotypes to CFSE-low cultures from the same donors. In ex vivo samples, clonotypes with broad cross-reactivity seemed more expanded than specific clonotypes, as 11 of 19 and about three fifths of the roughly 30 fell within the top 5%.

Memory CD4+ T cells were FACS-sorted on a FACSAria III to over 95% purity as all CD4+ cells other than CD45RA+CCR7+CD95- naive cells. Blood from healthy donors came from blood donation centers in Switzerland. Positive selection with CD4 and CD14 magnetic microbeads was used to enrich total CD4+ T cells and monocytes. Before sorting, CD8+, CD14+, CD16+, CD56+, CD19+ and CD25-bright cells were excluded. To assess in vivo expansion of bacteria-reactive clonotypes, total memory CD4+ T cells from a couple of blood donors were sequenced directly ex vivo. Peripheral blood mononuclear cells were isolated from donor blood using Ficoll-Paque Plus.

Sequencing input: memory CD4+ T cells from blood. Interpreted using the paper, the cell subset or site label stands for: total memory CD4 T cells sorted directly ex vivo, unstimulated. This chain is built from TRBV25-1 and TRBJ2-2; the D gene cannot be named for sure. The sequence derives from a human donor in good health. The CDR3 in this case is CASSEYMPDQLRTGELFF. The sequenced DNA: TGTGCCAGCAGTGAATATATGCCAGATCAGTTACGGACCGGGGAGCTGTTTTTT.